This record concerns one TCR beta chain sequence. The sample comes from a study of control samples from healthy donors and cancer patients. The CDR3 is 16 residues long. Germline assignment: CDR1 SGHAT and CDR2 FQNNGV. V lost 4 bases, J lost 3 bases, and 5 bases stayed unmatched. The table came from immunoSEQ multiplex PCR; TCRdb's copy has only in-frame clones and leaves some out. The sample shows approximately 100,000 clones, approximately 90% of them seen only once. The chain employs TRBV11-2 and TRBJ2-3; 12 nucleotides line up with TRBD1. This TCR came from a man aged 60 to 75 with lung cancer. The sequenced material came from PBMCs. The CDR3 DNA is TGTGCCAGCAGCTCCTGGGACAGGGGGCAGACAGATACGCAGTATTTT. Its protein product is CASSSWDRGQTDTQYF.